These T cell receptor beta chains were read from a single sample in a study of a mutant IDH1 vaccine in newly diagnosed glioma. The repertoire was sequenced with immunoSEQ multiplex PCR; TCRdb's copy has only in-frame clones and lacks some. The top ten clones hold less than 6.5% of a sample with roughly 84,000 clones, over 75% of them seen once. The material was PBMCs, obtained from a glioma patient treated with radiotherapy, temozolomide or both. The origin of the receptors is a man aged 40-49 years with glioma. Some clones in this sample may be carry-over from other donors' samples. Each CDR3 is given with its conserved first and last residue. Fields, in order: D gene, J gene, clone size, V gene, CDR3 DNA, CDR3 protein. D genes are given only for firm matches. The size entry is marked missing in some rows and otherwise reads once, few, many or a size class.

-	TRBJ2-5	once	TRBV5-6	TGTGCCAGCAGCTTGGCAGGGACGGAGACCCAGTACTTC	CASSLAGTETQYF
-	TRBJ1-1	medium-sized	TRBV6-5	TGTGCCAGCAGTTATTTGGCGAACACTGAAGCTTTCTTT	CASSYLANTEAFF
-	TRBJ1-6	once	TRBV7-8	TGTGCCAGCAGCCCCGGGGGAAATTCACCCCTCCACTTT	CASSPGGNSPLHF
-	TRBJ1-1	-	TRBV11-2	TGTGCCAGCAGCTTAGCTGGGGGTACAGCTTTCTTT	CASSLAGGTAFF
-	TRBJ2-5	-	TRBV7-9	TGTGCCAGCAGCTTAAGGCAGGGGAAAGAGACCCAGTACTTC	CASSLRQGKETQYF
-	TRBJ2-7	medium-sized	TRBV7-9	TGTGCCAGCAGCTTAGGTCAGCAGGGTCGGGGCTACGAGCAGTACTTC	CASSLGQQGRGYEQYF
-	TRBJ2-7	-	TRBV7-8	TGTGCCAGCAGCTTAAAGACCTACGAGCAGTACTTC	CASSLKTYEQYF
-	TRBJ2-7	-	TRBV6-5	TGTGCCAGCAGTTCTAACCCGGCTTTAGGCTACGAGCAGTACTTC	CASSSNPALGYEQYF
-	TRBJ1-5	-	TRBV5-1	TGCGCCAGCAGCCCGATTGGGGATAGCAATCAGCCCCAGCATTTT	CASSPIGDSNQPQHF
TRBD1	TRBJ1-6	-	TRBV2	TGTGCCAGCAGTGCGGGACAGCGAAAGAATTCACCCCTCCACTTT	CASSAGQRKNSPLHF
-	TRBJ1-5	-	TRBV4-1	TGCGCCAGCAGCCAAGGAGGAGGAAGCAATCAGCCCCAGCATTTT	CASSQGGGSNQPQHF
TRBD1	TRBJ2-3	once	TRBV19	TGTGCCAGTAGTATAGAAACAGGGGTAATGCGCACAGATACGCAGTATTTT	CASSIETGVMRTDTQYF
-	TRBJ1-1	-	TRBV5-1	TGCGCCAGCAGCTTGGCCGGGCAGGGAACGGGCACTGAAGCTTTCTTT	CASSLAGQGTGTEAFF
-	TRBJ2-1	-	TRBV5-1	TGCGCCAGCAGCTTGGGACAAAGCTCCTACAATGAGCAGTTCTTC	CASSLGQSSYNEQFF
-	TRBJ2-3	-	TRBV9	TGTGCCAGCAGCGTAGAACACCCCCCAGATACGCAGTATTTT	CASSVEHPPDTQYF
TRBD2	TRBJ2-1	-	TRBV5-1	TGCGCCAGCAGCTTGGTAGCGGGGGGGCCCTACAATGAGCAGTTCTTC	CASSLVAGGPYNEQFF
TRBD1	TRBJ2-7	-	TRBV6-6	TGTGCCAGCAGCGATCCCCAGGGGGTCCACGAGCAGTACTTC	CASSDPQGVHEQYF
-	TRBJ2-1	-	TRBV7-6	TGTGCCAGCAGCCCTAATGAGGGACAGCAGTTCTTC	CASSPNEGQQFF
-	TRBJ1-1	-	TRBV18	TGTGCCAGCTCACCGGGACTCATGAACACTGAAGCTTTCTTT	CASSPGLMNTEAFF
-	TRBJ2-5	-	TRBV29-1	TGCAGCGTTCGGGCGGTTCTAGAGACCCAGTACTTC	CSVRAVLETQYF
-	TRBJ2-3	-	TRBV20-1	TGCAGTGCTGATCGGGGGGATACGCAGTATTTT	CSADRGDTQYF
-	TRBJ2-3	-	TRBV6-6	TGTGCCAGCAGTCAATCGAGGGGGTCAGATACGCAGTATTTT	CASSQSRGSDTQYF
-	TRBJ1-1	-	TRBV6-5	TGTGCCAGCAGTTACTACCGGGGGAGCACTGAAGCTTTCTTT	CASSYYRGSTEAFF
-	TRBJ1-6	few	TRBV6-6	TGTGCCAGCAGACAAAATCACATTAATTCACCCCTCCACTTT	CASRQNHINSPLHF